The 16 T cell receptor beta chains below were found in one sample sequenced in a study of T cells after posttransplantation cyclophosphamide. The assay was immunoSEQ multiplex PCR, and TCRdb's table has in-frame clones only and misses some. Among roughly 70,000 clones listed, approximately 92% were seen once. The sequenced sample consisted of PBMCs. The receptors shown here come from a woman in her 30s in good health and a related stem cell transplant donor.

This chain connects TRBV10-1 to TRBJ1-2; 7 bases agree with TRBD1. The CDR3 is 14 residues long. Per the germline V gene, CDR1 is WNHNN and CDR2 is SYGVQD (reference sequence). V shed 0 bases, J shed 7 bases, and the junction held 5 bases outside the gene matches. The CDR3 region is CASSESVRGAGYTF. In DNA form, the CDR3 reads TGCGCCAGCAGTGAGTCTGTCAGGGGGGCTGGCTACACCTTC.

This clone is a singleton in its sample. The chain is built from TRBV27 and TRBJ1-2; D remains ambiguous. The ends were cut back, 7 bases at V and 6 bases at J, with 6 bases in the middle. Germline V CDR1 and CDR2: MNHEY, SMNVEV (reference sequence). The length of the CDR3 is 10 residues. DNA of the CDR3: TGTGCCAGCACGGTGGATGGCTACACCTTC. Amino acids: CASTVDGYTF.

In nucleotides, the CDR3 is TGCGCCAGCAGCCGGGGTCCCGGGACACAAGGGCTCGAGCAGTACTTC. It yields the protein CASSRGPGTQGLEQYF. The V call is TRBV5-1, the J call TRBJ2-7, with TRBD1 as a possible D gene (6 bases). This CDR3 spans 16 amino acids. Trimming cost V 4 bases and J 6 bases, with 23 bases left between them. Germline CDR1 and CDR2: SGHRS and YFSETQ.

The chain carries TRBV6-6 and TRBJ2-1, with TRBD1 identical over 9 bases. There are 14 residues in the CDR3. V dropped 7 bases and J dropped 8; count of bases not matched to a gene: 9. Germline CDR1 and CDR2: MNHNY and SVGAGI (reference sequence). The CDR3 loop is CASTLTGGVDEQFF. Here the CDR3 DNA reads TGTGCCAGCACCTTGACAGGGGGAGTTGATGAGCAGTTCTTC.

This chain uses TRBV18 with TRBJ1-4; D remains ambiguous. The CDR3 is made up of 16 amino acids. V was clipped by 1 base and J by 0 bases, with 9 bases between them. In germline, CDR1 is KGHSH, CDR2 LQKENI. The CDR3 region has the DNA TGTGCCAGCTCACCACTCCCTTTTGCAACTAATGAAAAACTGTTTTTT. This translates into CASSPLPFATNEKLFF.

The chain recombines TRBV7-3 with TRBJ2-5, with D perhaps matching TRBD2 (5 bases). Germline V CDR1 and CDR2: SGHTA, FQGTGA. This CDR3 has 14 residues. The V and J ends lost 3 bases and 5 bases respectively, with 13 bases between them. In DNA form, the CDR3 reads TGTGCCAGCAGCTTCGAGGGTGGAGAGGAGACCCAGTACTTC. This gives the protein CASSFEGGEETQYF.

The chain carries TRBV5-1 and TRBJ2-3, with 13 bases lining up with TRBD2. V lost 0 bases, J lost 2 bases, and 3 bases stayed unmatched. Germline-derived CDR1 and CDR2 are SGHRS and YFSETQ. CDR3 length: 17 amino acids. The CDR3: CASSLGLAGGLTDTQYF. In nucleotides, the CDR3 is TGCGCCAGCAGCTTGGGACTAGCGGGGGGACTCACAGATACGCAGTATTTT.

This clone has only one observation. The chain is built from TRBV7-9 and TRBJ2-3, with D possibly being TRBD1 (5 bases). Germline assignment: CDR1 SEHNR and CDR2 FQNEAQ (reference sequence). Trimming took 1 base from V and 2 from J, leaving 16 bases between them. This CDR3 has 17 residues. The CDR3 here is CASSLGGPTAYTDTQYF. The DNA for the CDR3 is TGTGCCAGCAGCTTAGGGGGCCCGACTGCATACACAGATACGCAGTATTTT.

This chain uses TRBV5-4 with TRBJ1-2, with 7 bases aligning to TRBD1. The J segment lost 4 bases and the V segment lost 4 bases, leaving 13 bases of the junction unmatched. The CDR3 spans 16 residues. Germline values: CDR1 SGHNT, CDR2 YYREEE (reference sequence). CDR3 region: CASSVGSGGQSYGYTF. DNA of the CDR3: TGTGCCAGCAGCGTGGGTTCCGGGGGACAGTCCTATGGCTACACCTTC.

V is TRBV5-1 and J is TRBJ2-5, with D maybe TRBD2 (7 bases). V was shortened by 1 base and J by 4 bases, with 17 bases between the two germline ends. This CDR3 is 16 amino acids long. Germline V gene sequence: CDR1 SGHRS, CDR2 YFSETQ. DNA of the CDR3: TGCGCCAGCAGCTTGACAGTGCTGGGGGGGCGAGAGACCCAGTACTTC. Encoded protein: CASSLTVLGGRETQYF. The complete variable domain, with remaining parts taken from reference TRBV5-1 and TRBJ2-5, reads KAGVTQTPRYLIKTRGQQVTLSCSPISGHRSVSWYQQTPGQGLQFLFEYFSETQRNKGNFPGRFSGRQFSNSRSEMNVSTLELGDSALYLCASSLTVLGGRETQYFGPGTRLLVL.

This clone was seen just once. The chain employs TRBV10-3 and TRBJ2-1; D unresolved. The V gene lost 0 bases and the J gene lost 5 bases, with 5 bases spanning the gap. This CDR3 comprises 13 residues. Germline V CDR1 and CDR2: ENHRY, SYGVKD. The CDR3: CAISESQNNEQFF. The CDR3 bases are TGTGCCATCAGTGAGTCACAGAACAATGAGCAGTTCTTC.

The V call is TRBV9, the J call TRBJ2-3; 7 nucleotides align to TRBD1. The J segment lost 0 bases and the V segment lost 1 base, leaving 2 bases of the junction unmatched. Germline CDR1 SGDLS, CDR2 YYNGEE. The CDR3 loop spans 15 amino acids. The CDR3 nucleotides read TGTGCCAGCAGCGTACGGGGACAGAGCACAGATACGCAGTATTTT. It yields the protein CASSVRGQSTDTQYF.

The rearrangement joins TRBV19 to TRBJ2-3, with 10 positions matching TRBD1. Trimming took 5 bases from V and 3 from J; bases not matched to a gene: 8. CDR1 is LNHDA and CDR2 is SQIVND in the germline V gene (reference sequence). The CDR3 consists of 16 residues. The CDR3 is CASSPLDRGGTDTQYF. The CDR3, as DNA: TGTGCCAGTAGTCCCCTGGACAGGGGGGGGACAGATACGCAGTATTTT. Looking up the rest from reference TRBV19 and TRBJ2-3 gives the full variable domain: DGGITQSPKYLFRKEGQNVTLSCEQNLNHDAMYWYRQDPGQGLRLIYYSQIVNDFQKGDIAEGYSVSREKKESFPLTVTSAQKNPTAFYLCASSPLDRGGTDTQYFGPGTRLTVL.

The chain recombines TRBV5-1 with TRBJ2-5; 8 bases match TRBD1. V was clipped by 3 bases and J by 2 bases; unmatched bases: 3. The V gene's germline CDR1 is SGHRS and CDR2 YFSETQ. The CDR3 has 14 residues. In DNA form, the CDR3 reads TGCGCCAGCAGCTCAACAGGGGGACAAGAGACCCAGTACTTC. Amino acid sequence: CASSSTGGQETQYF.

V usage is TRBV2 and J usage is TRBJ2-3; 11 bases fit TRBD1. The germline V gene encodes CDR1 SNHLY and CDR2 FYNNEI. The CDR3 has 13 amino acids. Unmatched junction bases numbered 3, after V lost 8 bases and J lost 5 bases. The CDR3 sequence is CASWTGGGDTQYF. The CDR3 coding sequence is TGTGCCAGCTGGACAGGGGGCGGAGATACGCAGTATTTT.

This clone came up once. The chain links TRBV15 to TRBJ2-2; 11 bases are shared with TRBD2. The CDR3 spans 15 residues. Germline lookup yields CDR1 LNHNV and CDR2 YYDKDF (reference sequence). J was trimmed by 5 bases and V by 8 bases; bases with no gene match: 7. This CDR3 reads CATERASGGTGELFF. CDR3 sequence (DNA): TGTGCCACCGAAAGGGCTAGCGGGGGGACCGGGGAGCTGTTTTTT.